The clone carrying this T cell receptor beta chain was seen ten or more times. The library was built from roughly 400 ng RNA with molecular barcoded adaptors for alpha/delta and beta/gamma chains. TCRdb recomputed calls from the reads with MiXCR, one row per CDR3 protein. This sample has tens of thousands of distinct CDR3 sequences, with 13% to 15% found just once. The data are from a study of read filtering for tumor transcriptome and immune sequencing. Across the study: RNA-seq yielded only roughly 75 to 1,400 TCR reads, IR-seq about 4 to 10.27 million.

Germline loops: CDR1 MDHEN, CDR2 SYDVKM. V lost 6 bases to trimming and J lost 2 bases, with 13 bases between them. This CDR3 comprises 14 residues. The sequence was collected from a donor aged 40 or older with multiple myeloma. The sample taken for sequencing was a population of CD138-negative cells sorted from bone marrow. The V call is TRBV28, the J call TRBJ2-5, with no clear D. The CDR3 reads CASSQTNQQETQYF. The CDR3 bases are TGTGCCAGCAGCCAGACAAACCAACAAGAGACCCAGTACTTC.